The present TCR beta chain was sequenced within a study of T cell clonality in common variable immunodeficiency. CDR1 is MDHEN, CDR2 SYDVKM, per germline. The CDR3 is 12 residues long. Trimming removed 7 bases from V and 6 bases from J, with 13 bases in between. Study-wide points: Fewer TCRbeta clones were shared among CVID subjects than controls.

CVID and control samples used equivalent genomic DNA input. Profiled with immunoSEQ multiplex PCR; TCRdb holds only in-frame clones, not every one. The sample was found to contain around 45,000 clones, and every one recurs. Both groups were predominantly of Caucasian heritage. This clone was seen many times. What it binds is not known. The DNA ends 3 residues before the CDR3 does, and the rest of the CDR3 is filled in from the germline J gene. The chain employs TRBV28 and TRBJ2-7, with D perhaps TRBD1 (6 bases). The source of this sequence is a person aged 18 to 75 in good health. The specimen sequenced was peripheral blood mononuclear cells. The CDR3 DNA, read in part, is TGTGCCAGCACGGGACATCCTCTCGAG. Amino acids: CASTGHPLE. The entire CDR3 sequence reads CASTGHPLEQYF.